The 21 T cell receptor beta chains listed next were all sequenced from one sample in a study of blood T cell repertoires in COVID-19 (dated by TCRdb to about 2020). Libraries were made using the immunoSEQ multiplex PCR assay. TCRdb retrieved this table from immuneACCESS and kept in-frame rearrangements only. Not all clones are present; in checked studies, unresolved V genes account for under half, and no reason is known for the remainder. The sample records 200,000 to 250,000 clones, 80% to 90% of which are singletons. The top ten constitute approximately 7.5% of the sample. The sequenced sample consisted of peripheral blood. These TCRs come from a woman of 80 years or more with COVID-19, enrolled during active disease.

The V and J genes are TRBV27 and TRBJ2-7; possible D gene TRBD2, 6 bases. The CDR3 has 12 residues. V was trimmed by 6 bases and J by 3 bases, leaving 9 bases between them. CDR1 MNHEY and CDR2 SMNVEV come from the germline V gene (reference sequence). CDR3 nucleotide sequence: TGTGCCAGCAGAGCCGGGGGCTACGAGCAGTACTTC. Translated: CASRAGGYEQYF.

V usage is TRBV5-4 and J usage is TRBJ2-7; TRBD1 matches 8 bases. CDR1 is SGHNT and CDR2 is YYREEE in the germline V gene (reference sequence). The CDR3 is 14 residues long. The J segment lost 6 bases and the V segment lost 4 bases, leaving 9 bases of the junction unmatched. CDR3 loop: CASSAGQGSTEQYF. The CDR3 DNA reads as TGTGCCAGCAGCGCCGGACAGGGCTCCACCGAGCAGTACTTC.

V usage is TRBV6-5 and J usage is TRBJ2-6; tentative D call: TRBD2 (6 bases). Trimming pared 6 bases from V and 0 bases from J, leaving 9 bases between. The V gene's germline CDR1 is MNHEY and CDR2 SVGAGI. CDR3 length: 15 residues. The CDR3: CASSPGGSGANVLTF. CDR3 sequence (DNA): TGTGCCAGCAGCCCCGGGGGCTCTGGGGCCAACGTCCTGACTTTC.

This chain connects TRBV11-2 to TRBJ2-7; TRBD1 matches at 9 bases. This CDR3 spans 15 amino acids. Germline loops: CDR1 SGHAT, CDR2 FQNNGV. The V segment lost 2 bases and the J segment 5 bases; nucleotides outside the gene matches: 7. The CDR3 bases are TGTGCCAGCAGCTTACTTATGGGACAGGGACACGAGCAGTACTTC. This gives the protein CASSLLMGQGHEQYF.

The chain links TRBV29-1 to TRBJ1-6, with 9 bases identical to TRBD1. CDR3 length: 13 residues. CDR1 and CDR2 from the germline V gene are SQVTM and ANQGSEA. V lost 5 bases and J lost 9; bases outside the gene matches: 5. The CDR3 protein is CSVLQGAASPLHF. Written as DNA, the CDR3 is TGCAGCGTTCTACAGGGGGCGGCTTCACCCCTCCACTTT.

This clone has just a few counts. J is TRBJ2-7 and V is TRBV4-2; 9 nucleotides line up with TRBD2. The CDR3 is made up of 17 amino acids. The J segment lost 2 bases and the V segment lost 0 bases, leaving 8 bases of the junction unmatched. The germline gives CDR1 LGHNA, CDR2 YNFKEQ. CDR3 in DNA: TGTGCCAGCAGCCAAGAGGTAGCGGGGGAAAAACCCTACGAGCAGTACTTC. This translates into CASSQEVAGEKPYEQYF.

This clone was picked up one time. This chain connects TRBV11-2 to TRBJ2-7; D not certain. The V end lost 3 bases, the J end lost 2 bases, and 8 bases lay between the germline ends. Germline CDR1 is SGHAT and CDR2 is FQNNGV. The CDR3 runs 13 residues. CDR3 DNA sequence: TGTGCCAGCAGCTTGGGCTTAACCTACGAGCAGTACTTC. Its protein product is CASSLGLTYEQYF.

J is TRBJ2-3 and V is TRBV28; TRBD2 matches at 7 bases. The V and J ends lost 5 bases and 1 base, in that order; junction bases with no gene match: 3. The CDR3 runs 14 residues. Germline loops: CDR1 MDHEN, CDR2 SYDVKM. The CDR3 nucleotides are TGTGCCAGCAGTCGGCGGGAGCGCACAGATACGCAGTATTTT. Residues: CASSRRERTDTQYF.

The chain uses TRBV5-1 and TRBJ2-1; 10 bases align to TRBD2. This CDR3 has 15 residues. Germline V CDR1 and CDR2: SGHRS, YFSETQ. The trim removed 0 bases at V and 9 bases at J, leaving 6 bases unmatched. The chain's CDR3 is CASSLVASGGREQFF. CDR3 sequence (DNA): TGCGCCAGCAGCTTGGTAGCTAGCGGGGGACGTGAGCAGTTCTTC.

CDR3 in DNA: TGTGCCAGCAGTGATTTCCGTCATACGCAGTATTTT. Encoded protein: CASSDFRHTQYF. The rearrangement uses TRBV25-1 and TRBJ2-3; the D is unclear. Germline CDR1 MGHDK, CDR2 SYGVNS. V dropped 3 bases and J dropped 7 bases, with 8 bases sitting between them. The CDR3 loop spans 12 amino acids.

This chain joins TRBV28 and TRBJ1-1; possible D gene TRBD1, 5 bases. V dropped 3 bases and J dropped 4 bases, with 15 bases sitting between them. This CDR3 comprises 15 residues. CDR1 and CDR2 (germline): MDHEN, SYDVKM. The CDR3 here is CASSLGGRGFTEAFF. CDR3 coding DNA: TGTGCCAGCAGTTTGGGGGGGAGAGGGTTCACTGAAGCTTTCTTT.

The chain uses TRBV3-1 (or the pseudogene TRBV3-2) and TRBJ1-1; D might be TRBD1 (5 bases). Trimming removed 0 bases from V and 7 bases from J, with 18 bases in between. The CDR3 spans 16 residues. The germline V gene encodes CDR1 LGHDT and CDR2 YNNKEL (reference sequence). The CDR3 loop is CASSQDRRDRFFEAFF. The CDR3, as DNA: TGTGCCAGCAGCCAAGATAGAAGAGACAGATTCTTTGAAGCTTTCTTT.

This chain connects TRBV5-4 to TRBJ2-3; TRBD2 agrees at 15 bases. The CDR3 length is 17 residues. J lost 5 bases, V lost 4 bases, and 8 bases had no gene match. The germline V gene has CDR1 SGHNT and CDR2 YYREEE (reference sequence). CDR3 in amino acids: CASSPRTSGGAKDTQYF. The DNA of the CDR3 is TGTGCCAGCAGCCCCAGGACTAGCGGGGGGGCGAAAGATACGCAGTATTTT.

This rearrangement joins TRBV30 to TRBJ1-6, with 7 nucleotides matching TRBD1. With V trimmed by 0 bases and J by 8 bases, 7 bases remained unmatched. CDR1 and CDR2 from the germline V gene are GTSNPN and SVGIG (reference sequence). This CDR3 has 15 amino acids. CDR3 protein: CAWSVGGSSYSPLHF. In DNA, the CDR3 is TGTGCCTGGAGTGTAGGGGGCAGCTCCTATTCACCCCTCCACTTT. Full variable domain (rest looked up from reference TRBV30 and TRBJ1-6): SQTIHQWPATLVQPVGSPLSLECTVEGTSNPNLYWYRQAAGRGLQLLFYSVGIGQISSEVPQNLSASRPQDRQFILSSKKLLLSDSGFYLCAWSVGGSSYSPLHFGNGTRLTVT.

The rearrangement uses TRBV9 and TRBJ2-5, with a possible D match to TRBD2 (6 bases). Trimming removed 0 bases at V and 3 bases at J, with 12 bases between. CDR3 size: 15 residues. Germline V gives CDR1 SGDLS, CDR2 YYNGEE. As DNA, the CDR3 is TGTGCCAGCAGCGTAGCTACGGGGGTCGAAGAGACCCAGTACTTC. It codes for CASSVATGVEETQYF. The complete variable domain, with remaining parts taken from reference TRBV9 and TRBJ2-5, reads DSGVTQTPKHLITATGQRVTLRCSPRSGDLSVYWYQQSLDQGLQFLIQYYNGEERAKGNILERFSAQQFPDLHSELNLSSLELGDSALYFCASSVATGVEETQYFGPGTRLLVL.

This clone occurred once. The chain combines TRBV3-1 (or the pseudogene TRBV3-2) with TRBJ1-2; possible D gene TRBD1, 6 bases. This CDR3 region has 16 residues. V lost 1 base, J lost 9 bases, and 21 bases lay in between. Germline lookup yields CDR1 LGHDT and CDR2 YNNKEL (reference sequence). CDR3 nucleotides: TGTGCCAGCAGCCAAGTCTTTCAGGGGCGGCCCGGGAGCTACACCTTC. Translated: CASSQVFQGRPGSYTF.

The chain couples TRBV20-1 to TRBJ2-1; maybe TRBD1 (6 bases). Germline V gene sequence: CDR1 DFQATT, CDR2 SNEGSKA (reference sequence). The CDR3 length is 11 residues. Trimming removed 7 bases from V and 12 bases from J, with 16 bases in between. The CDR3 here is CSGVQGYGQFF. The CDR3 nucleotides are TGCAGTGGGGTACAGGGATATGGGCAGTTCTTC.

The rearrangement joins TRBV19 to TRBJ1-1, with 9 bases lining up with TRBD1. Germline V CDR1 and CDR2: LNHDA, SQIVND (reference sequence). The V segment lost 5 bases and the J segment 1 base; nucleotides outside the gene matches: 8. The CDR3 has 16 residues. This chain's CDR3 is CASSYRDRGWNTEAFF. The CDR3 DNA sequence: TGTGCCAGTAGTTATCGAGACAGGGGGTGGAACACTGAAGCTTTCTTT.

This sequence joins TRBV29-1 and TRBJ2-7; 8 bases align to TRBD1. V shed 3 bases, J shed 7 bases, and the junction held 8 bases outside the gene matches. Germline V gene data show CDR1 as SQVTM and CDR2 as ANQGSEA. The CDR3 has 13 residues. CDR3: CSVEGQGAREQYF. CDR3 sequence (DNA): TGCAGCGTTGAGGGGCAGGGGGCGCGGGAGCAGTACTTC.

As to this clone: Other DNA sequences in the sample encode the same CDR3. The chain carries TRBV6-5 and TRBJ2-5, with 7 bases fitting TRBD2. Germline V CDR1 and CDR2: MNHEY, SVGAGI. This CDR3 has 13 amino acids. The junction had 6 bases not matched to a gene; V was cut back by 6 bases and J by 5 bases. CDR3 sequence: CASRSGGEETQYF. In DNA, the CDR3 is TGTGCCAGCAGGTCTGGGGGGGAGGAGACCCAGTACTTC.

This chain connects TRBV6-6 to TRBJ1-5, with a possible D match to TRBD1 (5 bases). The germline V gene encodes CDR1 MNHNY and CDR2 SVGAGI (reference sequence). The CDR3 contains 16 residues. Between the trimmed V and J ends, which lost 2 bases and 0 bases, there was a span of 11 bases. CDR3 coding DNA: TGTGCCAGCAGTTACGCTATAGGGGATAGCAATCAGCCCCAGCATTTT. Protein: CASSYAIGDSNQPQHF.